This T cell receptor beta chain derives from a study of cytomegalovirus exposure and HLA in healthy donors. Regarding the study as a whole: A highly shared variant cluster was judged a likely technical artifact. A later analysis reported that several of the most significant clusters appeared to be linked to common viral pathogens, among them Epstein-Barr virus.

With 60 Vbeta and 13 Jbeta primers, the PCR was carried out. Sequencing used immunoSEQ multiplex PCR; TCRdb keeps in-frame clones, though not all of them. The sample lists around 100,000 clones, approximately 70% occurring once. As concerns this clone: What it binds is unknown. Distinct nucleotide sequences in the sample also encode this CDR3.

At sampling all donors were nominally healthy, likely with unrecorded immune exposures. With V trimmed by 0 bases and J by 0 bases, 6 bases remained unmatched. CDR1 SGHNT and CDR2 YYREEE come from the germline V gene (reference sequence). This CDR3 comprises 17 residues. The sequencing input was PBMCs. The chain links TRBV5-4 to TRBJ1-3; 7 bases fit TRBD1. This receptor was taken from a man aged 25 to 40 in good health and CMV-seropositive. The CDR3 here is CASSLGTGRSSGNTIYF. CDR3 nucleotides: TGTGCCAGCAGCTTGGGGACAGGTCGCTCCTCTGGAAACACCATATATTTT.